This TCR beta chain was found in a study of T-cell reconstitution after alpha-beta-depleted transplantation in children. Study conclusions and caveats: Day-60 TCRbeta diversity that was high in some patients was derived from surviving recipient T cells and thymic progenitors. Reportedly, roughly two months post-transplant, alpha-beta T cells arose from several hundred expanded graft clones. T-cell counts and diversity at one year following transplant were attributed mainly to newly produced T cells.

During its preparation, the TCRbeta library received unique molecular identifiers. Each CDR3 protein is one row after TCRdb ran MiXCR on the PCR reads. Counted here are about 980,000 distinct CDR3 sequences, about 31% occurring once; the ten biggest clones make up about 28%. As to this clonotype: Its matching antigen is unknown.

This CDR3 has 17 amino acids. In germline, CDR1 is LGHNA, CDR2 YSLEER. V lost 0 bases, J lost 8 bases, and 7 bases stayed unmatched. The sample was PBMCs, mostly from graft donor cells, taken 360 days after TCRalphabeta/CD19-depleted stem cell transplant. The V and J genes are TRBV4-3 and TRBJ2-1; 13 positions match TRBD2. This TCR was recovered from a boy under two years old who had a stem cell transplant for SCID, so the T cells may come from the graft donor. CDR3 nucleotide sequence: TGCGCCAGCAGCCAAGATTTAGGGACTAGCGGGGCTTATGAGCAGTTCTTC. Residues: CASSQDLGTSGAYEQFF.